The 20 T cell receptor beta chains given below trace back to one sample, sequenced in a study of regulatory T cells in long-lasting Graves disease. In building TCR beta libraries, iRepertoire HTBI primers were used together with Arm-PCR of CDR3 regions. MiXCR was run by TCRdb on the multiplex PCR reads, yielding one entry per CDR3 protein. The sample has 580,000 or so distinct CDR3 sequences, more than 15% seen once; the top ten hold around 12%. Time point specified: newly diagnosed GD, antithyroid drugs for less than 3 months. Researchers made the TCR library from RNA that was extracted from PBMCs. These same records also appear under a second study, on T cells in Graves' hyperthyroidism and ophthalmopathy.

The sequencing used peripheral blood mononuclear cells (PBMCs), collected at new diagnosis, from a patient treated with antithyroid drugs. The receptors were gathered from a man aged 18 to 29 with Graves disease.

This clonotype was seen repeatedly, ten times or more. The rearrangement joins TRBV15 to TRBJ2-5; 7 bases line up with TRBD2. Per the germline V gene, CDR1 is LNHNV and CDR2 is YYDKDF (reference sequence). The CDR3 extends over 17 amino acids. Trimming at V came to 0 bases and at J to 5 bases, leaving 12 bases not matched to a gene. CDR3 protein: CATSRDRAGVQQETQYF. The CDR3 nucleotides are TGTGCCACCAGCAGAGATCGGGCGGGGGTCCAGCAGGAGACCCAGTACTTC.

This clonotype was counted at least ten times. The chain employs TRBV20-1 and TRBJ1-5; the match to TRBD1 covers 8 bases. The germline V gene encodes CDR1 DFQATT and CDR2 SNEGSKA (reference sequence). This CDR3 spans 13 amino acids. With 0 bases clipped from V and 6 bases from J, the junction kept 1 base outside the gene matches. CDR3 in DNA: TGCAGTGCTAGAGAGGACAGGGTTCAGCCCCAGCATTTT. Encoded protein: CSAREDRVQPQHF.

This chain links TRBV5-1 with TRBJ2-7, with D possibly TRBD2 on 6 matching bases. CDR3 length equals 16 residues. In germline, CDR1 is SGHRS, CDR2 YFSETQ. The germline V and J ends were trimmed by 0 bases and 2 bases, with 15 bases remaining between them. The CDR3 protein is CASSLAGSSGTYEQYF. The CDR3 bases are TGCGCCAGCAGCTTGGCCGGGAGTAGCGGAACCTACGAGCAGTACTTC.

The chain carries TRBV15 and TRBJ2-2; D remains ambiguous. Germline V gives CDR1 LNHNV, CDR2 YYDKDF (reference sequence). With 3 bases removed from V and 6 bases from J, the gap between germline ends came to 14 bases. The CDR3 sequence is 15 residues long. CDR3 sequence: CATSSAPSVPGELFF. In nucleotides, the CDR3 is TGTGCCACCAGCAGTGCGCCTAGTGTCCCCGGGGAGCTGTTTTTT.

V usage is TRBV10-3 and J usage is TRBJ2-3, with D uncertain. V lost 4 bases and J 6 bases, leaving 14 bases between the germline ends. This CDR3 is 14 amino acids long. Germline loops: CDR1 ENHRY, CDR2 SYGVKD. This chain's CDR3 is CAISAKRAPDTQYF. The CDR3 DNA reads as TGTGCCATCAGTGCCAAGCGAGCGCCGGATACGCAGTATTTT.

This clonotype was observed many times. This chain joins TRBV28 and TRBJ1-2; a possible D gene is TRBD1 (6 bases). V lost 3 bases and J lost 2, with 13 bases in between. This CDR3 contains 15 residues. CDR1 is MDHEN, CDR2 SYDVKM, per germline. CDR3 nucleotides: TGTGCCAGCAGTTTCAGGGGTGGTGGGAACTATGGCTACACCTTC. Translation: CASSFRGGGNYGYTF.

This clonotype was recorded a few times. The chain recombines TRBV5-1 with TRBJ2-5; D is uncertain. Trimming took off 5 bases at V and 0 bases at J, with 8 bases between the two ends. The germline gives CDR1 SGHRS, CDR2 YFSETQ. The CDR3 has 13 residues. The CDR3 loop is CASRAQDQETQYF. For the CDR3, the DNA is TGCGCCAGCAGGGCTCAGGACCAAGAGACCCAGTACTTC.

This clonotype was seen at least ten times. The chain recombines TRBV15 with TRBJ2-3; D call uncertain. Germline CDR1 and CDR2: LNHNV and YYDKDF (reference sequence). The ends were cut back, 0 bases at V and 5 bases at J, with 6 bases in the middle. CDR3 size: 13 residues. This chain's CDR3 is CATSRDPKDTQYF. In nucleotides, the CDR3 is TGTGCCACCAGCAGAGATCCGAAAGATACGCAGTATTTT.

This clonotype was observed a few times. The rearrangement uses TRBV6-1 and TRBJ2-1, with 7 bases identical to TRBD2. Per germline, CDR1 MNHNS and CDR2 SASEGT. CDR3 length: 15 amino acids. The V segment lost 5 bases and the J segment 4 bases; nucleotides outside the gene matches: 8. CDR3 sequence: CASSLVLAEYNEQFF. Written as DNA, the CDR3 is TGTGCCAGCAGTCTCGTCCTAGCGGAATACAATGAGCAGTTCTTC.

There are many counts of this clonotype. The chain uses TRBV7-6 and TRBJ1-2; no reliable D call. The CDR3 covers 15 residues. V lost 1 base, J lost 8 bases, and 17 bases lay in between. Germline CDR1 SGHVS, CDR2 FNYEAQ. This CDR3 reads CASSLDPAGLRGYTF. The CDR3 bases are TGTGCCAGCAGCTTAGACCCCGCGGGTTTAAGGGGCTACACCTTC.

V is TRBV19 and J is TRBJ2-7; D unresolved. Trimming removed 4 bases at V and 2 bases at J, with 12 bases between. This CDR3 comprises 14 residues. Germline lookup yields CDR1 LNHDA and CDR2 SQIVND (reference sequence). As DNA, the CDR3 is TGTGCCAGTAGTACTATCGAACTCCCCTACGAGCAGTACTTC. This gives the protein CASSTIELPYEQYF. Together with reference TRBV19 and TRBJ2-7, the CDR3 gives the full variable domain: DGGITQSPKYLFRKEGQNVTLSCEQNLNHDAMYWYRQDPGQGLRLIYYSQIVNDFQKGDIAEGYSVSREKKESFPLTVTSAQKNPTAFYLCASSTIELPYEQYFGPGTRLTVT.

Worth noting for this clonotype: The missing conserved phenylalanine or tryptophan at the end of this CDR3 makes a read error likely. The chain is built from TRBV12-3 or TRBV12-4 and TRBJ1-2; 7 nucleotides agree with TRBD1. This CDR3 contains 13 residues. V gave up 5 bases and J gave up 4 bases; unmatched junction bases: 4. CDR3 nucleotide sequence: TGTGCCAGCAGTCAGACAGGGAGCTATGGCTACACCCTC. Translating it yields CASSQTGSYGYTL.

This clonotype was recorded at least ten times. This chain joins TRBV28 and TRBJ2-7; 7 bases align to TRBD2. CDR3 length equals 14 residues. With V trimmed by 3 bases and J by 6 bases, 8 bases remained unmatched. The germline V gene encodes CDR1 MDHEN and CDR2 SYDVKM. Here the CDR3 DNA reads TGTGCCAGCAGTTTGGCGGGAGTCCCCCGCGAGCAGTACTTC. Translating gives CASSLAGVPREQYF.

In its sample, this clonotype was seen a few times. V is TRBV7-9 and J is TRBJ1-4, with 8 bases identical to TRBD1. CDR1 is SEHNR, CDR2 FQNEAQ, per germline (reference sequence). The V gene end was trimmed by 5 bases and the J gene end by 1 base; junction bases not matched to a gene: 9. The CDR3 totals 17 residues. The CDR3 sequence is CASSPQSRGRTNEKLFF. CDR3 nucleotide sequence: TGTGCCAGCAGCCCGCAGAGCAGGGGGCGAACTAATGAAAAACTGTTTTTT.

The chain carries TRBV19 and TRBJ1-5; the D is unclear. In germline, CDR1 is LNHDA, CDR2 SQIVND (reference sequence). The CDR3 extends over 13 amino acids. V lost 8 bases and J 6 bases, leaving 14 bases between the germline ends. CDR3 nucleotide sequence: TGTGCCAGTTCGACTGACTACGGTCAGCCCCAGCATTTT. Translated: CASSTDYGQPQHF.

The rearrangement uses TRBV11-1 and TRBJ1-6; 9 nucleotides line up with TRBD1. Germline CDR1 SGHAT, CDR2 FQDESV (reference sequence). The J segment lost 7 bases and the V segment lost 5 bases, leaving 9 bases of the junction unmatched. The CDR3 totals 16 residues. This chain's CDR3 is CASSNYGQGRNSPLHF. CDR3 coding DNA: TGTGCCAGCAGCAATTATGGACAGGGGAGGAATTCACCCCTCCACTTT.

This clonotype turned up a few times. The CDR3, as DNA: TGTGCCAGCCTCGCTCTAGCGGGAGGTACCGGGGAGCTGTTTTTT. It yields the protein CASLALAGGTGELFF. This chain connects TRBV28 to TRBJ2-2; TRBD2 agrees at 11 bases. J was trimmed by 5 bases and V by 8 bases; bases with no gene match: 7. This CDR3 has 15 residues. The germline V gene has CDR1 MDHEN and CDR2 SYDVKM.

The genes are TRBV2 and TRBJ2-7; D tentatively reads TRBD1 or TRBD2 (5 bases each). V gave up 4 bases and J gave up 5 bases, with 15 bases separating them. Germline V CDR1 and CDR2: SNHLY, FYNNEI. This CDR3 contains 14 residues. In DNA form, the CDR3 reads TGTGCCAGCAGTGTAGACGGGGCCCCCAACGAGCAGTACTTC. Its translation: CASSVDGAPNEQYF.

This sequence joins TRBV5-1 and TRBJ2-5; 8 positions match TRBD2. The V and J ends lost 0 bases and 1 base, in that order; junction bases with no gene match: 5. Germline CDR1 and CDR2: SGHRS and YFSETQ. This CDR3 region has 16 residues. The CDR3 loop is CASSLGAAGGQETQYF. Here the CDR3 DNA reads TGCGCCAGCAGCTTGGGAGCCGCGGGAGGCCAAGAGACCCAGTACTTC.

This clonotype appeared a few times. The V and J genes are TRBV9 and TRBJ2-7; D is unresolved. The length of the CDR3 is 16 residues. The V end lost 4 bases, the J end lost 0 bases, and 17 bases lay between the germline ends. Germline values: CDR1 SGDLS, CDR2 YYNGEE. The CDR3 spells CASSSAVESSSYEQYF. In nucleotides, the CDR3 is TGTGCCAGCAGCTCGGCGGTGGAGTCAAGCTCCTACGAGCAGTACTTC.